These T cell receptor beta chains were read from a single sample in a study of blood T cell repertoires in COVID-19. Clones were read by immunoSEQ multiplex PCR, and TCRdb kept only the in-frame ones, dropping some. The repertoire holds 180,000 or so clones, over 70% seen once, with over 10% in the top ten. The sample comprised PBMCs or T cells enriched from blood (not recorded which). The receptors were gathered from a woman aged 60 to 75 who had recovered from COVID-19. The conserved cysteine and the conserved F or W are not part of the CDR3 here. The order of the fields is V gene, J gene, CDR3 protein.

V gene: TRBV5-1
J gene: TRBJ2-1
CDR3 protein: ASSLGAVLPQF

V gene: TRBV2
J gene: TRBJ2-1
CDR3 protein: ASTTDFRFGEQF

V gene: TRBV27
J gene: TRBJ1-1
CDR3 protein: ASRAGGASDTEAF

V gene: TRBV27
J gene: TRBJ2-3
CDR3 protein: ASSFLQSDTQY

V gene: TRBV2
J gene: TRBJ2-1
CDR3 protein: ASSQLWTSGGPQF

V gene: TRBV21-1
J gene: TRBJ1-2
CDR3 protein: ASRTYGYT

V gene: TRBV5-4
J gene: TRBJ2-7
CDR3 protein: ASSGGQGFREQY

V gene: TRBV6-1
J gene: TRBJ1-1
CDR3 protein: ASSERLNTEAF

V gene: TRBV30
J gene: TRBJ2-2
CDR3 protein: AWSPQGSGELF

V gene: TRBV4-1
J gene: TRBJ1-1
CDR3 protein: ASSLQWNTEAF

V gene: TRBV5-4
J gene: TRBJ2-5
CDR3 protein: ASSLGLAGGGQTQY

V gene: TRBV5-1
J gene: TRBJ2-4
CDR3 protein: ASSLGGLENIQY

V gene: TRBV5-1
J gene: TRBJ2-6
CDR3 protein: ASSEGPRSIAGANVLT

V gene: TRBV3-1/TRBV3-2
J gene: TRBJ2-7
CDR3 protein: ASSLARGEQY

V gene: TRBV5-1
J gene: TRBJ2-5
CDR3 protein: ASSLGAQETQY

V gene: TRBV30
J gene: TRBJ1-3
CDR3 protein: AWTGTHTIY

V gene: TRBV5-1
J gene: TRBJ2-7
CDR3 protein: ASSPGGGSYYEQY

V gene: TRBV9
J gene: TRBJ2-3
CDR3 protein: ASSNRAGPGTDTQY

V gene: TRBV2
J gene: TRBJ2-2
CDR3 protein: ASSDDLGGAGELF

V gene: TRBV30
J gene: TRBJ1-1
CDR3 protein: AWSVSGVNTEAF

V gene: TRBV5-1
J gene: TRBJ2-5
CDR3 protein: ASSFGQVRGETQY

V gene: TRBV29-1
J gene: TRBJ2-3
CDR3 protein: SVGVSTDTQY

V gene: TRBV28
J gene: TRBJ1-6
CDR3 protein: ASQPRTGGGSPLH